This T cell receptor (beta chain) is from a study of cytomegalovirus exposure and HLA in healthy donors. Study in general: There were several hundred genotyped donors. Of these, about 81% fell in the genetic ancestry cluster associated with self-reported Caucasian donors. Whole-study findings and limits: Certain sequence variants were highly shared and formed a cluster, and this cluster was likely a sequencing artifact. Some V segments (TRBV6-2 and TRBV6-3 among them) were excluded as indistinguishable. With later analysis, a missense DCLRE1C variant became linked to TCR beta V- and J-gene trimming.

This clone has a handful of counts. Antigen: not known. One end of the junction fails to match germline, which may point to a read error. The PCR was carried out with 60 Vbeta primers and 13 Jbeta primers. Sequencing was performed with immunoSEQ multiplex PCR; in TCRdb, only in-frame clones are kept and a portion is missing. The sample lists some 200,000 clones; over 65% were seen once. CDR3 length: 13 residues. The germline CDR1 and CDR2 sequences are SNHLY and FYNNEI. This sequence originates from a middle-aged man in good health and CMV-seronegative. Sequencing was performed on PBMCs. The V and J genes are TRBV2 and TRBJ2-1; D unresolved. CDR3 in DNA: TGTGCCAGCAGTGAAGCCGCGCTAGTACGGAAGGTCTTC. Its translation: CASSEAALVRKVF.